These 5 T cell receptor beta chains were sequenced from one sample in a study of long-term antiretroviral therapy in people with HIV. Run at survey level, the immunoSEQ assay was version v3.0. Method: immunoSEQ multiplex PCR; TCRdb's copy keeps in-frame clones and lacks some. This table has 20,000 to 25,000 clones, about 89% appearing once. The sample here was unsorted PBMCs, taken just under 2.7 years after starting antiretroviral therapy. These receptors originate from a woman aged 45-65 years with HIV.

Points on this clone: The junction shows a germline mismatch at one end, possibly a read error. The chain joins TRBV10-3 to TRBJ2-1, with D perhaps TRBD1 or TRBD2 (5 bases each). Germline assignment: CDR1 ENHRY and CDR2 SYGVKD. The CDR3 is 15 residues long. The CDR3 region has the DNA TGTGCCATCAGCGAGTCTGGGGGATCCTACAATGAGCAGTTCTTC. This translates into CAISESGGSYNEQFF.

The J gene is TRBJ2-2, the V gene TRBV5-1; 9 positions match TRBD2. J gave up 0 bases and V 0 bases, and 6 bases lay outside the gene matches. Germline V gene lookup returns CDR1 SGHRS and CDR2 YFSETQ. The CDR3 has 18 residues. CDR3 residues: CASSLASSGIPNTGELFF. The CDR3 DNA reads TGCGCCAGCAGCTTGGCTTCTAGCGGGATCCCGAACACCGGGGAGCTGTTTTTT. Combining the CDR3 with reference TRBV5-1 and TRBJ2-2 gives the whole variable domain KAGVTQTPRYLIKTRGQQVTLSCSPISGHRSVSWYQQTPGQGLQFLFEYFSETQRNKGNFPGRFSGRQFSNSRSEMNVSTLELGDSALYLCASSLASSGIPNTGELFFGEGSRLTVL.

Here the CDR3 DNA reads TGCAGCGTCGTACAGGGGGCCGGGACTGAAGCTTTCTTT. Its protein is CSVVQGAGTEAFF. This rearrangement joins TRBV29-1 to TRBJ1-1, with 9 bases lining up with TRBD1. The CDR3 has 13 amino acids. V lost 6 bases and J lost 5; bases outside the gene matches: 7. CDR1 SQVTM and CDR2 ANQGSEA come from the germline V gene.

The CDR3 coding sequence is TGTGCCAGCAGCTTAGCAGATACGCAGTATTTT. Its translation: CASSLADTQYF. The V and J genes are TRBV7-9 and TRBJ2-3; D gene uncertain. Germline values: CDR1 SEHNR, CDR2 FQNEAQ (reference sequence). The ends were cut back, 0 bases at V and 5 bases at J, with 0 bases in the middle. The CDR3 is made up of 11 amino acids.

The chain employs TRBV19 and TRBJ2-1; D could derive from TRBD1 or TRBD2 (5 bases each). From germline, CDR1 is LNHDA and CDR2 SQIVND (reference sequence). Trimming cost V 1 base and J 2 bases, with 12 bases left between them. The CDR3 has 16 residues. The CDR3 here is CASSIVSGPTYNEQFF. DNA for the CDR3: TGTGCCAGTAGTATAGTTTCGGGACCTACCTACAATGAGCAGTTCTTC.